The rows below give T cell receptor beta chains drawn from one sample of a study of T cell repertoires in cytomegalovirus infection. TCRdb re-called the reads with MiXCR, one entry per CDR3 protein. The sample carries around 530,000 distinct CDR3 sequences, more than 25% recorded once. The source material was PBMCs. All receptors come from a human donor in good health (CMV status not recorded). Some clones in this sample may be carry-over from other donors' samples. The CDR3 runs from the conserved cysteine through the conserved F or W. Fields, in order: CDR3 length, V gene, J gene, D gene, clone size, CDR3 protein, CDR3 DNA. The D gene is left open where the match is weak. Size tells how often a clone was seen (once, few, many) or the class of an expanded clone, and some rows leave it out.

12	TRBV4-2	TRBJ1-1	NA	NA	CASSQEVGEAFF	TGTGCCAGCAGCCAAGAGGTAGGCGAAGCTTTCTTT
15	TRBV6-2/TRBV6-3	TRBJ1-4	TRBD1	few	CASSDTGTANEKLFF	TGTGCCAGCAGCGATACAGGGACAGCTAATGAAAAACTGTTTTTT
16	TRBV20-1	TRBJ2-3	TRBD1	NA	CSAKNRGRVPTDTQYF	TGCAGTGCAAAAAACAGGGGGCGGGTACCCACAGATACGCAGTATTTT
16	TRBV5-1	TRBJ2-1	NA	few	CASSLVVSIGYNEQFF	TGCGCCAGCAGCTTGGTCGTTTCTATCGGTTACAATGAGCAGTTCTTC
11	TRBV6-2/TRBV6-3	TRBJ2-7	NA	NA	CASGARYEQYF	TGTGCCAGCGGAGCCAGGTACGAGCAGTACTTC
13	TRBV7-2	TRBJ1-2	TRBD1	many	CASSLEGARGYTF	TGTGCCAGCAGCTTAGAGGGGGCGCGGGGCTACACCTTC
15	TRBV2	TRBJ2-7	NA	NA	CASSEGQGYYYEQYF	TGTGCCAGCAGTGAAGGGCAAGGCTACTACTACGAGCAGTACTTC
14	TRBV6-5	TRBJ2-7	NA	NA	CASSYSAGLYEQYF	TGTGCCAGCAGTTACTCAGCGGGTTTATACGAGCAGTACTTC
14	TRBV7-6	TRBJ2-6	NA	few	CASSRPAGANVLTF	TGTGCCAGCAGCCGCCCAGCTGGGGCCAACGTCCTGACTTTC
15	TRBV6-2/TRBV6-3	TRBJ2-1	TRBD2	few	CASSYLEGLGNEQFF	TGTGCCAGCAGTTACCTTGAGGGACTAGGCAATGAGCAGTTCTTC
17	TRBV7-8	TRBJ2-2	TRBD1	NA	CASSQRTGLVVIGELFF	TGTGCCAGCAGCCAACGGACAGGGCTCGTCGTGATCGGGGAGCTGTTTTTT
12	TRBV30	TRBJ2-7	TRBD1	few	CAWGRQGDEQYF	TGTGCCTGGGGAAGACAGGGAGACGAGCAGTACTTC
15	TRBV6-2/TRBV6-3	TRBJ2-7	TRBD1	few	CASKGFRGLNYEQYF	TGTGCCAGCAAAGGTTTCAGGGGGCTCAACTACGAGCAGTACTTC
14	TRBV20-1	TRBJ2-2	TRBD1	NA	CSARDRGQAGELFF	TGCAGTGCTAGGGACAGGGGGCAGGCCGGGGAGCTGTTTTTT
15	TRBV11-2	TRBJ2-5	NA	few	CASSLVFRGPETQYF	TGTGCCAGCAGCTTAGTCTTCAGGGGCCCGGAGACCCAGTACTTC
14	TRBV7-2	TRBJ1-5	NA	NA	CASSLYISNQPQHF	TGTGCCAGCAGCTTATACATAAGCAATCAGCCCCAGCATTTT
16	TRBV7-2	TRBJ1-5	NA	many	CASSWYVRPGNQPQHF	TGTGCCAGCAGCTGGTACGTTCGACCTGGCAATCAGCCCCAGCATTTT
14	TRBV5-1	TRBJ2-5	NA	NA	CASSTRQAKETQYF	TGCGCCAGCAGCACCCGACAGGCAAAAGAGACCCAGTACTTC
14	TRBV5-1	TRBJ2-7	NA	NA	CASSLAVEGGEQYF	TGCGCCAGCAGCTTGGCCGTAGAGGGGGGCGAGCAGTACTTC
14	TRBV19	TRBJ1-2	TRBD1	NA	CATKRDRGQYGYTF	TGTGCCACCAAAAGGGACAGGGGGCAATATGGCTACACCTTC
15	TRBV27	TRBJ1-3	TRBD1	NA	CASSLYRGSGNTIYF	TGTGCCAGCAGTTTATACAGGGGGTCTGGAAACACCATATATTTT
13	TRBV7-9	TRBJ1-2	TRBD1	NA	CASSKGGDYGYTF	TGTGCCAGCAGCAAAGGGGGCGACTATGGCTACACCTTC
12	TRBV20-1	TRBJ1-5	NA	few	CSASRLDGPQHF	TGCAGTGCGAGTAGACTGGATGGGCCCCAGCATTTT
14	TRBV4-2	TRBJ2-2	NA	few	CASSQRASTGELFF	TGTGCCAGCAGCCAGAGGGCGTCCACCGGGGAGCTGTTTTTT
14	TRBV25-1	TRBJ1-1	NA	NA	CASSEVMGFTEAFF	TGTGCCAGCAGTGAAGTCATGGGATTCACTGAAGCTTTCTTT
14	TRBV6-5	TRBJ2-5	NA	few	CASSPYLVQETQYF	TGTGCCAGCAGTCCCTATCTAGTCCAAGAGACCCAGTACTTC
15	TRBV5-1	TRBJ2-7	TRBD2	NA	CASSTLPGGSYEQYF	TGCGCCAGCAGCACACTCCCGGGGGGGTCCTACGAGCAGTACTTC
13	TRBV11-3	TRBJ1-6	NA	NA	CASSKRPDSPLHF	TGTGCCAGCAGCAAACGGCCAGATTCACCCCTCCACTTT
15	TRBV11-2	TRBJ1-6	NA	NA	CASSLEDGYNSPLHF	TGTGCCAGCAGCTTAGAGGACGGTTATAATTCACCCCTCCACTTT
16	TRBV7-2	TRBJ1-3	NA	many	CASSLGGLSSGNTIYF	TGTGCCAGCAGCTTAGGGGGGCTGAGCTCTGGAAACACCATATATTTT
16	TRBV7-8	TRBJ2-1	NA	many	CASSPSLSGTYNEQFF	TGTGCCAGCAGCCCGAGCCTCAGCGGCACTTACAATGAGCAGTTCTTC
14	TRBV6-1	TRBJ1-5	NA	few	CASSDTYSNQPQHF	TGTGCCAGCAGCGACACTTATAGCAATCAGCCCCAGCATTTT
18	TRBV4-3	TRBJ1-3	NA	NA	CASSQEAMAVDSGNTIYF	TGCGCCAGCAGCCAAGAAGCAATGGCAGTAGACTCTGGAAACACCATATATTTT
15	TRBV9	TRBJ1-2	TRBD1	NA	CASSAFGQGGNGYTF	TGTGCCAGCAGCGCCTTCGGACAGGGTGGAAATGGCTACACCTTC
14	TRBV19	TRBJ2-1	TRBD1	NA	CASSSWTGYNEQFF	TGTGCCAGTAGTTCTTGGACAGGGTACAATGAGCAGTTCTTC
15	TRBV7-6	TRBJ2-1	NA	NA	CASSLTGSVTDEQFF	TGTGCCAGCAGCTTAACGGGGTCGGTAACCGATGAGCAGTTCTTC
15	TRBV30	TRBJ1-3	NA	NA	CAWSDPPVSGNTIYF	TGTGCCTGGAGTGATCCGCCCGTCTCTGGAAACACCATATATTTT
14	TRBV6-1	TRBJ2-2	TRBD1	NA	CASTFTGGAGELFF	TGTGCCAGCACCTTTACAGGGGGTGCCGGGGAGCTGTTTTTT
15	TRBV12-3/TRBV12-4	TRBJ2-3	TRBD2	NA	CASSSTSGTTDTQYF	TGTGCCAGCAGTTCGACTAGCGGGACCACAGATACGCAGTATTTT
17	TRBV4-3	TRBJ1-1	TRBD1	NA	CASSQYGQGTLNTEAFF	TGCGCCAGCAGCCAGTACGGACAGGGAACTTTGAACACTGAAGCTTTCTTT
15	TRBV20-1	TRBJ2-1	NA	NA	CSAEGSGGNYNEQFF	TGCAGTGCTGAGGGGTCCGGCGGGAACTACAATGAGCAGTTCTTC
12	TRBV19	TRBJ2-1	NA	few	CASSQSFNEQFF	TGTGCCAGTAGTCAGAGTTTTAATGAGCAGTTCTTC
16	TRBV11-3	TRBJ1-1	NA	NA	CASSSDWGRMNTEAFF	TGTGCCAGCAGCTCCGACTGGGGAAGAATGAACACTGAAGCTTTCTTT
12	TRBV29-1	TRBJ2-5	TRBD1	few	CSVEQGKETQYF	TGCAGCGTCGAACAGGGGAAGGAGACCCAGTACTTC
16	TRBV7-8	TRBJ2-5	NA	many	CASSSSGGGYQETQYF	TGTGCCAGCAGCTCGAGCGGAGGGGGGTATCAAGAGACCCAGTACTTC
15	TRBV7-2	TRBJ2-5	TRBD2	many	CASSSSGTSQEPQYF	TGTGCCAGCAGCTCGTCCGGGACTAGCCAAGAGCCCCAGTACTTC
14	TRBV15	TRBJ2-7	TRBD1	few	CATSISRGTSEQYF	TGTGCCACCAGCATCTCCAGGGGGACAAGCGAGCAGTACTTC
14	TRBV6-5	TRBJ1-5	TRBD1	once	CASSGQGLDQPQHF	TGTGCCAGCAGTGGACAGGGGCTTGATCAGCCCCAGCATTTT
18	TRBV7-9	TRBJ2-2	TRBD1	few	CASSPKPGQGFDTGELFF	TGTGCCAGCAGCCCGAAACCGGGACAGGGATTTGACACCGGGGAGCTGTTTTTT
16	TRBV6-2/TRBV6-3	TRBJ2-1	TRBD2	few	CASSGTSGSPYNEQFF	TGTGCCAGCAGTGGGACTAGCGGGAGCCCCTACAATGAGCAGTTCTTC